The rows below give T cell receptor beta chains drawn from one sample of a study of Ad26.COV2.S vaccination and SARS-CoV-2 variants. TCRdb's table, derived via immunoSEQ multiplex PCR, lists solely in-frame clones and lacks some. The sample lists under 400,000 clones, around 86% seen once, with about 3.4% in the top ten. This material consisted of peripheral blood, taken in a trial of Ad26.COV2.S vaccine versus placebo. These receptor sequences come from a person between 18 and 59 years old who received the Ad26.COV2.S COVID-19 vaccine or a placebo. The CDR3 runs from the conserved cysteine through the conserved F or W. A D gene is named only where the DNA matches it firmly. Some rows have no size entry. The others give once, few or many, or a class for an expanded clone.

j_gene,d_gene,abundance,v_gene,CDR3nt,CDR3aa
TRBJ2-6,TRBD1,NA,TRBV9,TGTGCTAGCACGACGGACAGGGGGTCTGCTGGGGCCAACGTCCTGACTTTC,CASTTDRGSAGANVLTF
TRBJ2-1,NA,NA,TRBV4-1,TGCGCCAGCAGCCAAGTCCCCAATGAGCAGTTCTTC,CASSQVPNEQFF
TRBJ1-1,NA,few,TRBV7-9,TGTGCCAGCAGCGCAAGGACAGAGAACACTGAAGCTTTCTTT,CASSARTENTEAFF
TRBJ1-2,NA,once,TRBV5-4,TGTGCCAGCAGCTCCCCATGGGCGGGCTACACCTTC,CASSSPWAGYTF
TRBJ2-7,TRBD1,NA,TRBV4-3,TGCGCCAGCAGCCAAGGGAAAGGGGGCCGTTACGAGCAGTACTTC,CASSQGKGGRYEQYF
TRBJ2-5,NA,NA,TRBV6-5,TGTGCCAGCAGTTACCGTTTGGGGGCGGAGACCCAGTACTTC,CASSYRLGAETQYF
TRBJ1-2,TRBD1,NA,TRBV11-2,TGTGCCAGCAGCGTAGACAGGGGGCCCTCTAACTATGGCTACACCTTC,CASSVDRGPSNYGYTF
TRBJ2-7,NA,few,TRBV19,TGTGCCAGTAGTCCTCCGGGTATCGGCCCCTACGAGCAGTACTTC,CASSPPGIGPYEQYF
TRBJ2-3,TRBD2,NA,TRBV5-1,TGCGCCAGCAGCTTGGTCGGGGGGGGCACAGATACGCAGTATTTT,CASSLVGGGTDTQYF
TRBJ2-1,TRBD1,NA,TRBV5-1,TGCGCCAGCAGCTTGTTCGTTTCGGACAGGTATGAGCAGTTCTTC,CASSLFVSDRYEQFF
TRBJ2-1,TRBD2,NA,TRBV10-3,TGTGCCATCAGCCCGGGACTAGCGGACAATGAGCAGTTCTTC,CAISPGLADNEQFF